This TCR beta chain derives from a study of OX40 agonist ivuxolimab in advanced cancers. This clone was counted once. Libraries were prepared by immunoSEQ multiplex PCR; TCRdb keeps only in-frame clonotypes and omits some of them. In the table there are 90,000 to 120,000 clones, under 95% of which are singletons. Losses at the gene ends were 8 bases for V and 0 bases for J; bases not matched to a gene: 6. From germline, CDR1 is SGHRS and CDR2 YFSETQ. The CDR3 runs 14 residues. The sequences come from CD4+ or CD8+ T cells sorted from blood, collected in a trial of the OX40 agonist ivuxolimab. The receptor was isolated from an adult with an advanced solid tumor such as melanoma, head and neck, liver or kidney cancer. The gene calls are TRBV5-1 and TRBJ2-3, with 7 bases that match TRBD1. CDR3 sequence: CASCPGQSTDTQYF. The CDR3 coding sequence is TGCGCCAGTTGTCCGGGACAGAGCACAGATACGCAGTATTTT. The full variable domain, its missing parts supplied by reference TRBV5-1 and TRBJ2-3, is KAGVTQTPRYLIKTRGQQVTLSCSPISGHRSVSWYQQTPGQGLQFLFEYFSETQRNKGNFPGRFSGRQFSNSRSEMNVSTLELGDSALYLCASCPGQSTDTQYFGPGTRLTVL.